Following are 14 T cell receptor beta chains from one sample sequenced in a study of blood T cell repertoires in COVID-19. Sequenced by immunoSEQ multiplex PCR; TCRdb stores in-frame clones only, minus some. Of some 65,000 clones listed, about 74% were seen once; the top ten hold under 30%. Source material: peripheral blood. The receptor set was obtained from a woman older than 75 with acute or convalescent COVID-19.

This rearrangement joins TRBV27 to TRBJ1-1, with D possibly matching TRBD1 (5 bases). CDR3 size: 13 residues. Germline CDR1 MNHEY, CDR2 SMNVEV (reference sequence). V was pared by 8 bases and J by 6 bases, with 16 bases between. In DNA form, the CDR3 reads TGTGCCAGCCACCCCCGGGGGGGTGCTGAAGCTTTCTTT. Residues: CASHPRGGAEAFF.

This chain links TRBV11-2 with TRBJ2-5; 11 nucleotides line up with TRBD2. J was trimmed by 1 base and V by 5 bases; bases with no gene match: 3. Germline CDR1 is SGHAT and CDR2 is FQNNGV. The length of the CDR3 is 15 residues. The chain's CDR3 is CASSTTSGSQETQYF. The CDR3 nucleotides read TGTGCCAGCAGCACAACTAGCGGGAGCCAAGAGACCCAGTACTTC.

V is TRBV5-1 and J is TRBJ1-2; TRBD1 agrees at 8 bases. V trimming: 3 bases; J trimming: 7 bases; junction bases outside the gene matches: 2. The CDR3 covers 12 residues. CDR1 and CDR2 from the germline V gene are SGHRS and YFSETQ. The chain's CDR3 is CASSYGQGGYTF. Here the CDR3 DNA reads TGCGCCAGCAGCTACGGACAGGGTGGCTACACCTTC. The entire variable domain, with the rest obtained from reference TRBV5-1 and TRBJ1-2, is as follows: KAGVTQTPRYLIKTRGQQVTLSCSPISGHRSVSWYQQTPGQGLQFLFEYFSETQRNKGNFPGRFSGRQFSNSRSEMNVSTLELGDSALYLCASSYGQGGYTFGSGTRLTVV.

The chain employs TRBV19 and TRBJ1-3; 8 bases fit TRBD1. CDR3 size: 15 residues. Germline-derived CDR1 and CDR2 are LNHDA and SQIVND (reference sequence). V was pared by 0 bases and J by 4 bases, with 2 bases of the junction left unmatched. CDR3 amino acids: CASSIDRTGGNTIYF. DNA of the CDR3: TGTGCCAGTAGTATAGATCGGACAGGGGGAAACACCATATATTTT.

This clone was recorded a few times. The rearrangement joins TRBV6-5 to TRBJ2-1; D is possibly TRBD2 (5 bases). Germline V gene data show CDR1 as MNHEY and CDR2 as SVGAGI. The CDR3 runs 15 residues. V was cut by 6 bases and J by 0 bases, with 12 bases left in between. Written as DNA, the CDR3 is TGTGCCAGCAGGTCTAGCCTTGTCTCCTACAATGAGCAGTTCTTC. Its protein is CASRSSLVSYNEQFF.

CDR3 bases: TGTGCCAGCAGCTCCGGTCGTGACTTTTCACCCCTCCACTTT. Protein: CASSSGRDFSPLHF. The chain combines TRBV7-3 with TRBJ1-6, with unresolved D. The CDR3 loop spans 14 amino acids. Trimming took off 4 bases at V and 9 bases at J, with 13 bases between the two ends. From germline, CDR1 is SGHTA and CDR2 FQGTGA. Variable domain in full (rest from reference TRBV7-3 and TRBJ1-6): GAGVSQTPSNKVTEKGKYVELRCDPISGHTALYWYRQSLGQGPEFLIYFQGTGAADDSGLPNDRFFAVRPEGSVSTLKIQRTERGDSAVYLCASSSGRDFSPLHFGNGTRLTVT.

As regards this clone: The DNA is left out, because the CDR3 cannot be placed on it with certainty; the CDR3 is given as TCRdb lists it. The CDR3 protein is CASSIMDSGQGGESPLHF. V usage is TRBV19 and J usage is TRBJ1-6; the D segment call TRBD1 is taken from the table without a DNA check. The length of the CDR3 is 18 amino acids, counting both ends. The germline gives CDR1 LNHDA, CDR2 SQIVND (reference sequence).

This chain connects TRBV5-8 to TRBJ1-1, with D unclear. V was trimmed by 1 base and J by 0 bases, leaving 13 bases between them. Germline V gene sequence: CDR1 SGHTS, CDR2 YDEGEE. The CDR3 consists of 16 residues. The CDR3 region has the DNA TGTGCCAGCAGCTTGTGGGTCGGGGTGCTGAACACTGAAGCTTTCTTT. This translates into CASSLWVGVLNTEAFF.

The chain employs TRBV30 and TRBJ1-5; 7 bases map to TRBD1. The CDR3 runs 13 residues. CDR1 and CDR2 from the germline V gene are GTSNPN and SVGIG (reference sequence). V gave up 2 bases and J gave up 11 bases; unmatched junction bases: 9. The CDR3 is CAWSSLRGKAQHF. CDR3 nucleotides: TGTGCCTGGAGTAGTCTCAGGGGGAAGGCCCAGCATTTT.

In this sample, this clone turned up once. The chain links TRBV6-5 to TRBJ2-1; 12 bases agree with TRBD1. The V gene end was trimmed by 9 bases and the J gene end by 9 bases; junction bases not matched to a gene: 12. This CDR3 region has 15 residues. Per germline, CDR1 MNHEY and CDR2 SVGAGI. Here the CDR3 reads CASGLRDRGRLEQFF. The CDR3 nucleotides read TGTGCCAGTGGTCTCCGGGACAGGGGGCGCCTTGAGCAGTTCTTC.

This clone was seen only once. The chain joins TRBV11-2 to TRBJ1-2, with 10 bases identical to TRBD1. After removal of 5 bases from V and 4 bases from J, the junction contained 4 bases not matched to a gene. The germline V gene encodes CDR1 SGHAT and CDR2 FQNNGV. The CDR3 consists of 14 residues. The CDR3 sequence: CASSRQGASYGYTF. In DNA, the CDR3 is TGTGCCAGCAGCCGACAGGGGGCTTCCTATGGCTACACCTTC.

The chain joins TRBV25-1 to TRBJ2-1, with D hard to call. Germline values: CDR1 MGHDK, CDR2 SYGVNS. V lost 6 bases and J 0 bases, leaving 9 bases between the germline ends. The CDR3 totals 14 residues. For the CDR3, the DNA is TGTGCCAGCAGGATCCTTAGCTCCTACAATGAGCAGTTCTTC. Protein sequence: CASRILSSYNEQFF.

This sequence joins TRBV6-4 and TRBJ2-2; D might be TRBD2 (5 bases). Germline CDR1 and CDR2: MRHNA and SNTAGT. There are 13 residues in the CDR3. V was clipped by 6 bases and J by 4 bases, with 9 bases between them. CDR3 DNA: TGTGCCAGCAGCCGCCGGGGCACCGGGGAGCTGTTTTTT. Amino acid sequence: CASSRRGTGELFF.

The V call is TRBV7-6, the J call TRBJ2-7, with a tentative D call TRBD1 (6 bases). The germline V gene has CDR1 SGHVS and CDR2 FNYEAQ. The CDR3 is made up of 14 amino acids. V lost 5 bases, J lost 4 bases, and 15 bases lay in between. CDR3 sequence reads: CASSLEGDGYEQYF. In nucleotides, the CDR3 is TGTGCCAGCAGCCTCGAGGGGGATGGATACGAGCAGTACTTC.